This entry lists 10 T cell receptor beta chains sequenced from one sample in a study of cytomegalovirus exposure and HLA in healthy donors. Amplification used 60 Vbeta primers and 13 Jbeta primers. Assay used: immunoSEQ multiplex PCR; TCRdb lists only in-frame clones, some missing. The sample carries fewer than 150,000 clones, around 82% recorded once. The sample comprised PBMCs. These receptor sequences come from a man in his forties or fifties in good health and CMV-seropositive.

CDR3 sequence (DNA): TGTGCCAGCAGTTTATACCCTCGGCAGGGCTCCGGGGAGCTGTTTTTT. Translating it yields CASSLYPRQGSGELFF. This chain uses TRBV27 with TRBJ2-2; possible D gene TRBD1, 5 bases. Germline assignment: CDR1 MNHEY and CDR2 SMNVEV (reference sequence). CDR3 length equals 16 residues. V lost 1 base to trimming and J lost 6 bases, with 15 bases between them.

The chain joins TRBV28 to TRBJ2-2, with D perhaps TRBD1 (7 bases). Trimming took 3 bases from V and 3 from J, leaving 8 bases between them. Per germline, CDR1 MDHEN and CDR2 SYDVKM. This CDR3 comprises 14 residues. The CDR3 coding sequence is TGTGCCAGCAGTTTCAGGGGGGACACCGGGGAGCTGTTTTTT. Translating it yields CASSFRGDTGELFF.

This chain links TRBV5-1 with TRBJ2-5; 11 positions agree with TRBD2. The V gene end was trimmed by 4 bases and the J gene end by 11 bases; junction bases not matched to a gene: 16. The CDR3 covers 16 residues. Germline values: CDR1 SGHRS, CDR2 YFSETQ. CDR3 loop: CASSPGTLAGGREQYF. In nucleotides, the CDR3 is TGCGCCAGCAGCCCAGGAACTCTAGCGGGGGGCCGGGAGCAGTACTTC.

In DNA form, the CDR3 reads TGTGCCAGCAGTGAGTTTGGCGGGACAGGGGTTTTTGGCTACACCTTC. Translated, it gives CASSEFGGTGVFGYTF. The chain combines TRBV27 with TRBJ1-2; 10 bases align to TRBD1. V shed 5 bases and J 7 bases; nucleotides not matched to a gene: 13. Germline V lookup: CDR1 MNHEY, CDR2 SMNVEV (reference sequence). This CDR3 has 16 amino acids.

This clone has a handful of counts. V gene TRBV5-8 combines with J gene TRBJ2-7, with 8 nucleotides matching TRBD1. This CDR3 is built from 15 residues. The V gene's germline CDR1 is SGHTS and CDR2 YDEGEE. Trimming took 2 bases from V and 2 from J; bases not matched to a gene: 6. The DNA of the CDR3 is TGTGCCAGCAGCTTTAGGGGGACAGGAACCTACGAGCAGTACTTC. The encoded protein is CASSFRGTGTYEQYF.

The chain employs TRBV5-4 and TRBJ1-3; unclear D gene. Germline CDR1 and CDR2: SGHNT and YYREEE (reference sequence). V lost 2 bases to trimming and J lost 4 bases, with 7 bases between them. This CDR3 region has 13 residues. The CDR3 DNA reads as TGTGCCAGCAGCTTTGGCCCCGGAAACACCATATATTTT. Protein product: CASSFGPGNTIYF.

The rearrangement uses TRBV6-6 and TRBJ2-1; D remains ambiguous. V was pared by 6 bases and J by 0 bases, with 15 bases between. This CDR3 contains 16 residues. In germline, CDR1 is MNHNY, CDR2 SVGAGI (reference sequence). In DNA form, the CDR3 reads TGTGCCAGCAGCCCCACCGACATTCGCTCCTACAATGAGCAGTTCTTC. It yields the protein CASSPTDIRSYNEQFF.

V and J are TRBV7-8 and TRBJ1-1; D not certain. There are 13 residues in the CDR3. Trimming pared 5 bases from V and 5 bases from J, leaving 12 bases between. Germline lookup yields CDR1 SGHVS and CDR2 FQNEAQ. CDR3 nucleotide sequence: TGTGCCAGCAGCGAGTCTCATGAGACTGAAGCTTTCTTT. Amino acid sequence: CASSESHETEAFF.

The rearrangement links TRBV6-1 to TRBJ2-1; D ambiguous. The germline V gene encodes CDR1 MNHNS and CDR2 SASEGT. The CDR3 loop spans 12 amino acids. The V end was cut by 8 bases, the J end by 4 bases, with 9 bases between. CDR3 protein: CASGVSYNEQFF. The CDR3 nucleotides are TGTGCCAGCGGTGTGAGTTACAATGAGCAGTTCTTC.

The chain carries TRBV19 and TRBJ2-5, with 8 nucleotides matching TRBD2. From germline, CDR1 is LNHDA and CDR2 SQIVND (reference sequence). J lost 0 bases, V lost 3 bases, and 3 bases had no gene match. The CDR3 consists of 15 residues. The CDR3 loop reads CASSIGGGYQETQYF. The CDR3 DNA reads TGTGCCAGTAGTATCGGCGGGGGGTACCAAGAGACCCAGTACTTC. The full variable domain, completed using reference TRBV19 and TRBJ2-5, is DGGITQSPKYLFRKEGQNVTLSCEQNLNHDAMYWYRQDPGQGLRLIYYSQIVNDFQKGDIAEGYSVSREKKESFPLTVTSAQKNPTAFYLCASSIGGGYQETQYFGPGTRLLVL.